The clone carrying this TCR beta chain was seen once. The data were obtained in a study of shared clonotypes between healthy human individuals. Some clones are missing from TCRdb's copy, which holds only in-frame ones; the method was immunoSEQ multiplex PCR. The table has around 1,900,000 clones, 85% to 95% seen once. This CDR3 contains 17 residues. V lost 0 bases, J lost 1 base, and 15 bases lay in between. From germline, CDR1 is SGHVS and CDR2 FQNEAQ. Terminally differentiated effector memory CD45RA+ cells were excluded by CCR7 positive selection of CD45RO-negative cells. The sequence was collected from a man between 18 and 29 years old in good health. Some clones in this sample may be carry-over from other donors' samples. The material sequenced was naive CD8+ T cells from PBMCs. The chain combines TRBV7-8 with TRBJ1-1; D is unresolved. The CDR3 DNA reads TGTGCCAGCAGCTTAGCGCAGTTCGGGGAGGCGAACACTGAAGCTTTCTTT. Protein sequence: CASSLAQFGEANTEAFF.